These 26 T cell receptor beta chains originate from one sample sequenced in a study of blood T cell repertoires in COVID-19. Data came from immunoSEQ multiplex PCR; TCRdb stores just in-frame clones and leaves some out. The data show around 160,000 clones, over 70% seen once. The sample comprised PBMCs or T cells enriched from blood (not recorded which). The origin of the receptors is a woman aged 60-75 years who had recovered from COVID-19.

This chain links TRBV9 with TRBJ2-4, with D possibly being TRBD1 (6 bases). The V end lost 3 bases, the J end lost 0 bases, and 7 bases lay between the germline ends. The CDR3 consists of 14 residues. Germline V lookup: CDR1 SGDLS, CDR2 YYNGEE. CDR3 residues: CASSEQGAKNIQYF. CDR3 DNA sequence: TGTGCCAGCAGCGAACAGGGAGCCAAAAACATTCAGTACTTC.

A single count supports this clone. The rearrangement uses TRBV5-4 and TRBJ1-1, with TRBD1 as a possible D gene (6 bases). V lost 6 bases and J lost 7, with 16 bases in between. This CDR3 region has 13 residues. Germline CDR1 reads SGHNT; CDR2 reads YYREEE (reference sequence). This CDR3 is CASNDQGIGEAFF. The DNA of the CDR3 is TGTGCCAGCAACGATCAGGGGATAGGTGAAGCTTTCTTT.

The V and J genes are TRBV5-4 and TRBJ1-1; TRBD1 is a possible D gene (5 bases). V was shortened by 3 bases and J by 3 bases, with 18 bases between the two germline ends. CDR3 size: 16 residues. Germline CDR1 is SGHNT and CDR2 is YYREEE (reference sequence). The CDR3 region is CASSSYGAGKYTEAFF. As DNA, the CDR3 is TGTGCCAGCAGCTCTTATGGGGCTGGGAAATACACTGAAGCTTTCTTT. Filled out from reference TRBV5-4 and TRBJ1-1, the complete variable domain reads ETGVTQSPTHLIKTRGQQVTLRCSSQSGHNTVSWYQQALGQGPQFIFQYYREEENGRGNFPPRFSGLQFPNYSSELNVNALELDDSALYLCASSSYGAGKYTEAFFGQGTRLTVV.

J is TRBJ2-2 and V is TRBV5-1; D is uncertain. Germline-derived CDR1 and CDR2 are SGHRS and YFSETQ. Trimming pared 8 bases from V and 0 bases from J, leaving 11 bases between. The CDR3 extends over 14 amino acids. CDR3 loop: CASGDQSNTGELFF. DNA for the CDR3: TGCGCCAGTGGAGATCAGTCGAACACCGGGGAGCTGTTTTTT.

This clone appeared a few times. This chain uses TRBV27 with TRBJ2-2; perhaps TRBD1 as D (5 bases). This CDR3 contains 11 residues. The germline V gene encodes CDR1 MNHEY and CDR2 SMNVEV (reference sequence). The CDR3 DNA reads TGTGCACCGAATGGGGCCCGGGAGCTGTTTTTT. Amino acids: CAPNGARELFF.

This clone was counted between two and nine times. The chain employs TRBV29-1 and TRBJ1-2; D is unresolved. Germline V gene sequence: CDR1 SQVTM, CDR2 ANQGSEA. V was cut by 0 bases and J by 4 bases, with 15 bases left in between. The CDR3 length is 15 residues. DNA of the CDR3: TGCAGCGTTGAAGAGTCGTGGCGGGAGGGCTATGGCTACACCTTC. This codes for CSVEESWREGYGYTF.

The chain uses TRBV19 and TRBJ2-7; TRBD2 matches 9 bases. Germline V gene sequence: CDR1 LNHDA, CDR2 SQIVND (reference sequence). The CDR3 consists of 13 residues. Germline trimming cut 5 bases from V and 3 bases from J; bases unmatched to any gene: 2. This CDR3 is CASSGGGGYEQYF. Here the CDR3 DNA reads TGTGCCAGTAGTGGCGGGGGGGGCTACGAGCAGTACTTC.

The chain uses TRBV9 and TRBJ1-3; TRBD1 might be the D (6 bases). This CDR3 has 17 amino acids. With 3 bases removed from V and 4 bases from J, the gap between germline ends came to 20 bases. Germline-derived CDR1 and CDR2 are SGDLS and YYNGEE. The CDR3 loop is CASSEPGHPMEGNTIYF. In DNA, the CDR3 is TGTGCCAGCAGCGAGCCGGGACACCCTATGGAAGGAAACACCATATATTTT.

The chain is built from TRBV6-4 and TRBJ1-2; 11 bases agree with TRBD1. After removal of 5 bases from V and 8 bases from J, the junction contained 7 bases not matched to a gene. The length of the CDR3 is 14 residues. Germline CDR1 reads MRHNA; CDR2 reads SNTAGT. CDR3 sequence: CASSPGTGGLGYTF. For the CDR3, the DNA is TGTGCCAGCAGTCCCGGGACAGGGGGTTTGGGCTACACCTTC.

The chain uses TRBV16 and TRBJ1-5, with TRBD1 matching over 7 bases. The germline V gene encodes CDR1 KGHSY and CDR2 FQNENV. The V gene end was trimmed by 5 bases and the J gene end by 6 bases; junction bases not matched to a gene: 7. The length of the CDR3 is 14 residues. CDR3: CASSTGTVVQPQHF. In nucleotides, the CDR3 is TGTGCCAGCAGCACCGGGACAGTAGTTCAGCCCCAGCATTTT.

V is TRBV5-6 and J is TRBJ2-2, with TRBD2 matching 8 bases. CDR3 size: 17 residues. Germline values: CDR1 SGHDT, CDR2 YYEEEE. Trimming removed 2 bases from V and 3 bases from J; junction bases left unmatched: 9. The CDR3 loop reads CASSFRRGDQYTGELFF. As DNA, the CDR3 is TGTGCCAGCAGCTTTAGGCGGGGGGACCAATACACCGGGGAGCTGTTTTTT.

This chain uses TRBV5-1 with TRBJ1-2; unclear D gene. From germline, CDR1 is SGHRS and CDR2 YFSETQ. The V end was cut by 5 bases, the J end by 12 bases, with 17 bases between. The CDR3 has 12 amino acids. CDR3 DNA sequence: TGCGCCAGCAGTTCGGAGGGTGGGAGTAACACCTTC. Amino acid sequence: CASSSEGGSNTF.

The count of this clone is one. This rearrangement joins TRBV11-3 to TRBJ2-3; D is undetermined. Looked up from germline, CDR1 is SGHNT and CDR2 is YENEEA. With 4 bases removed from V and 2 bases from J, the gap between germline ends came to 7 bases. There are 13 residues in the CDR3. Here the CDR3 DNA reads TGTGCCAGCAGCTCTCAGGACACAGATACGCAGTATTTT. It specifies CASSSQDTDTQYF.

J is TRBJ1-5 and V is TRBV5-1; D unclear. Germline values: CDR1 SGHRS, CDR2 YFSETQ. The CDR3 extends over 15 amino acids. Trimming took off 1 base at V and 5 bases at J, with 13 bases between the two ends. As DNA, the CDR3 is TGCGCCAGCAGCTTGTACGGGGAGGCGGATCAGCCCCAGCATTTT. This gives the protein CASSLYGEADQPQHF.

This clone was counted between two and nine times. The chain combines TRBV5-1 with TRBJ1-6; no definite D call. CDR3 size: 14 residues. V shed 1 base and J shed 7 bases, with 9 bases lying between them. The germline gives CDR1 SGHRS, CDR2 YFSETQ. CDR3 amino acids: CASSLLGYNSPLHF. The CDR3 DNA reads TGCGCCAGCAGCTTGCTCGGGTACAATTCACCCCTCCACTTT.

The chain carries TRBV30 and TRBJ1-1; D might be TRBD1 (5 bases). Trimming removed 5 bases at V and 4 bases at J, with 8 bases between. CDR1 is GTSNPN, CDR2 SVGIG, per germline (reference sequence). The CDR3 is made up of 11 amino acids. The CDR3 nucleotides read TGTGCCTGGCAGGGATTCACTGAAGCTTTCTTT. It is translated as CAWQGFTEAFF.

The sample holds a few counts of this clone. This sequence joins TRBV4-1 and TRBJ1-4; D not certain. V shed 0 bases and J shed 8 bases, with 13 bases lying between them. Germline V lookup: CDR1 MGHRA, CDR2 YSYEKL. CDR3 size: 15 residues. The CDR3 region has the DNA TGCGCCAGCAGCCAAGAGACACCCGAGGGCGAAAAACTGTTTTTT. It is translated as CASSQETPEGEKLFF.

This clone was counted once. The CDR3 spells CASSRLGATEAFF. Written as DNA, the CDR3 is TGTGCCAGTAGTCGTCTAGGGGCCACTGAAGCTTTCTTT. The rearrangement uses TRBV19 and TRBJ1-1; D may be TRBD1 (5 bases). The ends were cut back, 5 bases at V and 4 bases at J, with 11 bases in the middle. The CDR3 is 13 amino acids. The V gene's germline CDR1 is LNHDA and CDR2 SQIVND (reference sequence).

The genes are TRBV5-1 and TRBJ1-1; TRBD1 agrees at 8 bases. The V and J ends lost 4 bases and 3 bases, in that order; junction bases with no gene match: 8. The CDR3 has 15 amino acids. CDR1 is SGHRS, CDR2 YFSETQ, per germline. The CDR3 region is CASSDRTGRDTEAFF. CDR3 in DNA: TGCGCCAGCAGCGATCGGACAGGGAGGGACACTGAAGCTTTCTTT.

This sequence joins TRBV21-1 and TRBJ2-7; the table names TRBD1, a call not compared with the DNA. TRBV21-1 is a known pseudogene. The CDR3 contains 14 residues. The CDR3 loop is CASSPRDRGYEQYF. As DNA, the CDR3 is TGTGCCAGCAGTCCCAGGGACAGGGGCTACGAGCAGTACTTC.

CDR3 bases: TGTGCCAGCAGTGTCCGCCCAGGGGACACTGAAGCTTTCTTT. As protein: CASSVRPGDTEAFF. This rearrangement joins TRBV2 to TRBJ1-1; perhaps TRBD1 as D (6 bases). The CDR3 covers 14 residues. Germline assignment: CDR1 SNHLY and CDR2 FYNNEI. V lost 4 bases and J 3 bases, leaving 12 bases between the germline ends.

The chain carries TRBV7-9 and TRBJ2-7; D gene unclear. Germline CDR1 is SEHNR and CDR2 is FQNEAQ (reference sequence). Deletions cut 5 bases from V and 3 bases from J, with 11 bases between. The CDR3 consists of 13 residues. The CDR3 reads CASSPRDFYEQYF. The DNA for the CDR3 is TGTGCCAGCAGCCCCCGTGACTTCTACGAGCAGTACTTC.

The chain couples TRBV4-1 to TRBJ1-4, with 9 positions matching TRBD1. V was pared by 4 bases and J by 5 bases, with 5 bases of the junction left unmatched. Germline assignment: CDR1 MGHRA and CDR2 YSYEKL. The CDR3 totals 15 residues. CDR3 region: CASSRRGTGNEKLFF. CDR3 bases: TGCGCCAGCAGCCGTAGGGGGACAGGGAATGAAAAACTGTTTTTT.

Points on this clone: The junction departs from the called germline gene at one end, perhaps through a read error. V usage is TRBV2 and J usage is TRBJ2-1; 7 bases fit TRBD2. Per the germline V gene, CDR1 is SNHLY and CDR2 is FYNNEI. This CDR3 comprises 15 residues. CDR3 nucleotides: TGTGCCAGCAGGGAAGCGGGGAGCTCCTACAATGAGCAGTTCTTC. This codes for CASREAGSSYNEQFF.

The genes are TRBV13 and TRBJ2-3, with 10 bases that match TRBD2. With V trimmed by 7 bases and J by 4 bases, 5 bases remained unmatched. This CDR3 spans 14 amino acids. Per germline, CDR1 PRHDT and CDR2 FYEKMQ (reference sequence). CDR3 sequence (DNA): TGTGCCAGCACCGAAGCGGGGGGGCCAGATACGCAGTATTTT. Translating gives CASTEAGGPDTQYF.

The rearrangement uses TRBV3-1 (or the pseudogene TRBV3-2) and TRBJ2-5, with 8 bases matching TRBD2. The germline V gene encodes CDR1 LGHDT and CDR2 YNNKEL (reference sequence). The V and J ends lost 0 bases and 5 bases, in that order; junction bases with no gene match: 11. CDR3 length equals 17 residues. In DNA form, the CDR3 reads TGTGCCAGCAGCCAAGAAACGGCGGGGGGCCCGGGGGAGACCCAGTACTTC. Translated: CASSQETAGGPGETQYF.